The rows below give T cell receptor beta chains drawn from one sample of a study of TIL therapy for anti-PD-1-resistant metastatic lung cancer. The protocol was immunoSEQ multiplex PCR, while the TCRdb copy is restricted to in-frame clones and leaves out a portion. Of around 45,000 clones listed, 60% to 85% are singletons. The material sequenced was tumor tissue, taken at baseline. The receptors were gathered from a person between 30 and 79 years old with non-small cell lung cancer. Each CDR3 is given without its conserved first and last residue.

AWSLGYTDTQY TRBV30
ASSGLAGAHEQF TRBV4-1
ASSSPGGDTDTQY TRBV6-5
APYRDRDDQPQH TRBV10-1
ASSLEGRPNYGYT TRBV5-1
ASSQFTGTSYYNEQF TRBV4-3
AIEEGPGETQY TRBV10-3
ASSFWANEFDEQY TRBV11-2
ASSPGLTQH TRBV7-9
ASSPGAGNSPLH TRBV18
ASSVLGVQETQY TRBV5-1
ASSYSDRGREAF TRBV6-5
ASSLTGQTYNEQF TRBV5-6
ASSDPLGKNTEAF TRBV28
ASSLAVSNQPQH TRBV5-4
ASSRDRGNEQF TRBV7-9
ASSLGVSYEQY TRBV11-2
ASSLAVGALNEQY TRBV5-1
ASSQRDRANYGYT TRBV6-5
ASSFGTSPKTQY TRBV5-6
ASSQDGGQETQY TRBV11-3
ASRGQVAEPQH TRBV19
ASSSDQGWKLF TRBV28
ASSYQETQY TRBV5-6
ASVGDRGLGTQY TRBV6-5
ASSASGGTASDTQY TRBV7-3
ASSPSVAGGGNEQY TRBV7-3
ASKGLAVPDTQY TRBV2
ASSLGTALKATNEKLF TRBV5-1
AIVPGVHEQY TRBV2
ASSIAWSRERSYEQY TRBV19
ASVFVRNTEAF TRBV6-1